Included here is one T cell receptor (beta chain) sequence, with context. Its antigen remains unidentified. The sample belongs to a study of T cell responses to AZD1222 COVID-19 vaccine. Broader study findings: The donor group comprised mostly white British people and more females; the analysis possibly underestimated clonal diversity. No repertoire was sampled before or during the peak T cell response, only after it. After two AZD1222 doses, spike-specific TCR breadth and depth rose versus day 0.

Clones were sequenced by immunoSEQ multiplex PCR, and TCRdb holds only the in-frame ones, with some missing. This sample has 84,000 or so clones, with 70% to 90% found just once. Germline V gene sequence: CDR1 MNHEY, CDR2 SVGAGI. V was cut by 5 bases and J by 6 bases, with 17 bases left in between. The CDR3 covers 15 residues. This specimen was peripheral blood, taken on day 0 of AZD1222 vaccination. The chain has TRBV6-5 and TRBJ2-1; D possibly matches TRBD1 or TRBD2 (5 bases each). This clonotype originated in an adult in good health. The CDR3 coding sequence is TGTGCCAGCAGTAGACGGGACCACCCGGGCAATGAGCAGTTCTTC. The encoded protein is CASSRRDHPGNEQFF.